The 9 T cell receptor beta chains below were found in one sample sequenced in a study of T-cell reconstitution after alpha-beta-depleted transplantation in children. A TCRbeta library incorporating unique molecular identifiers was prepared. TCRdb re-called the PCR reads through MiXCR, storing one row per CDR3 protein. The table shows about 72,000 distinct CDR3 sequences, with roughly 6.6% occurring only once. The starting material was PBMCs from the stem cell graft donor, obtained from the stem cell graft. The origin of the receptors is a human donor who donated a stem cell graft to a child with acute lymphoblastic leukemia.

This clonotype appeared many times. This CDR3 is CASSYDLLYEQYF. The CDR3 DNA follows: TGTGCCAGCAGTTATGATTTGCTTTACGAGCAGTACTTC. The chain recombines TRBV6-5 with TRBJ2-7; unclear D gene. The length of the CDR3 is 13 residues. The V gene's germline CDR1 is MNHEY and CDR2 SVGAGI. Trimming took off 3 bases at V and 4 bases at J, with 10 bases between the two ends.

Comment on this clonotype: A read error may produce the germline difference seen at one junction end. This chain joins TRBV7-3 and TRBJ2-7; 11 positions agree with TRBD1. CDR1 and CDR2 from the germline V gene are SGHTA and FQGTGA. The CDR3 has 13 amino acids. CDR3 residues: CASSLTPGQGVTF. As DNA, the CDR3 is TGTGCCAGCAGCTTAACGCCGGGACAGGGGGTGACTTTC. Looking up the rest from reference TRBV7-3 and TRBJ2-7 gives the full variable domain: GAGVSQTPSNKVTEKGKYVELRCDPISGHTALYWYRQSLGQGPEFLIYFQGTGAADDSGLPNDRFFAVRPEGSVSTLKIQRTERGDSAVYLCASSLTPGQGVTFGPGTRLTVT.

This clonotype has ten or more counts. The V and J genes are TRBV9 and TRBJ1-6; 7 bases are shared with TRBD1. Germline V gene sequence: CDR1 SGDLS, CDR2 YYNGEE. V trimming: 6 bases; J trimming: 0 bases; junction bases outside the gene matches: 6. The CDR3 runs 16 residues. CDR3 sequence reads: CASNPGGTSYNSPLHF. The CDR3 DNA reads as TGTGCCAGCAACCCAGGGGGGACCTCCTATAATTCACCCCTCCACTTT.

The chain joins TRBV5-1 to TRBJ1-5, with TRBD1 matching 9 bases. This CDR3 has 14 residues. Trimming removed 2 bases from V and 8 bases from J; junction bases left unmatched: 5. The germline gives CDR1 SGHRS, CDR2 YFSETQ. CDR3 region: CASSFGDRDEPQHF. The CDR3, as DNA: TGCGCCAGCAGCTTTGGGGACAGGGATGAGCCCCAGCATTTT.

This clonotype was counted at least ten times. This chain connects TRBV5-1 to TRBJ1-1; possible D gene TRBD1, 5 bases. The CDR3 contains 14 residues. Trimming took off 4 bases at V and 4 bases at J, with 14 bases between the two ends. Looked up from germline, CDR1 is SGHRS and CDR2 is YFSETQ. The CDR3: CASSPEPGRTEAFF. CDR3 coding DNA: TGCGCCAGCAGCCCGGAACCGGGACGCACTGAAGCTTTCTTT. Full variable domain (outside the CDR3, taken from reference TRBV5-1 and TRBJ1-1): KAGVTQTPRYLIKTRGQQVTLSCSPISGHRSVSWYQQTPGQGLQFLFEYFSETQRNKGNFPGRFSGRQFSNSRSEMNVSTLELGDSALYLCASSPEPGRTEAFFGQGTRLTVV.

Only a few counts were recorded for this clonotype. This chain uses TRBV10-3 with TRBJ2-2, with D possibly matching TRBD2 (5 bases). Germline V gene lookup returns CDR1 ENHRY and CDR2 SYGVKD. V was cut by 5 bases and J by 5 bases, with 12 bases left in between. The CDR3 is made up of 14 amino acids. The CDR3 sequence: CAISPLGETGELFF. CDR3 nucleotides: TGTGCCATCAGTCCACTCGGGGAAACCGGGGAGCTGTTTTTT.

This clonotype showed up many times. Here the CDR3 reads CASSDLAGGDEQFF. In DNA form, the CDR3 reads TGTGCCAGCAGTGACCTAGCGGGGGGAGATGAGCAGTTCTTC. The chain carries TRBV6-4 and TRBJ2-1; 11 bases map to TRBD2. Germline CDR1 and CDR2: MRHNA and SNTAGT. The CDR3 is 14 amino acids. Trimming removed 2 bases from V and 8 bases from J; junction bases left unmatched: 2.

The sample holds many counts of this clonotype. The chain recombines TRBV10-3 with TRBJ1-4; tentative D call: TRBD1 (5 bases). The germline CDR1 and CDR2 sequences are ENHRY and SYGVKD. The CDR3 has 14 residues. V lost 10 bases and J 8 bases, leaving 20 bases between the germline ends. The CDR3 region is CATRARDQFEKLFF. In DNA, the CDR3 is TGTGCCACCCGAGCTAGGGACCAATTCGAAAAACTGTTTTTT.

The chain uses TRBV27 and TRBJ2-1; D assignment may be TRBD1 or TRBD2 (6 bases each). This CDR3 is 16 amino acids long. The V end was cut by 8 bases, the J end by 3 bases, with 20 bases between. Germline values: CDR1 MNHEY, CDR2 SMNVEV (reference sequence). The CDR3 region is CASHLGGGPSYNEQFF. The CDR3 DNA is TGTGCCAGCCACCTAGGAGGGGGGCCAAGCTACAATGAGCAGTTCTTC.